These 18 T cell receptor beta chains were sequenced from one sample in a study of PD-1 blockade in classical Hodgkin lymphoma. Time point denoted: cycle 4 day 1 (C4D1), after more than 5 weeks of nivolumab. Every patient experienced relapse after autologous stem cell transplantation, and brentuximab vedotin exposure varied. Thawed PBMCs were the source of CD4+ T cells, purified by magnetic negative selection. Produced via immunoSEQ multiplex PCR; TCRdb's table is partial and in-frame only. This table has 15,000 to 20,000 clones, 70% to 75% appearing once. The sequenced sample was CD4+ T cells from blood, obtained before the fourth cycle of nivolumab. These receptors were taken from a human donor with classical Hodgkin lymphoma.

This clone was recorded once. The V and J genes are TRBV19 and TRBJ1-1; 8 nucleotides agree with TRBD1. CDR3 size: 15 residues. J was trimmed by 2 bases and V by 5 bases; bases with no gene match: 7. Germline CDR1 and CDR2: LNHDA and SQIVND (reference sequence). The CDR3 DNA sequence: TGTGCCAGTAGTCTTCCCGGACAGGGAAACACTGAAGCTTTCTTT. Its protein is CASSLPGQGNTEAFF.

The V and J genes are TRBV4-2 and TRBJ1-2; 10 bases map to TRBD1. CDR3 length: 13 residues. Germline trimming cut 4 bases from V and 8 bases from J; bases unmatched to any gene: 4. Germline V CDR1 and CDR2: LGHNA, YNFKEQ. The CDR3 reads CASSRQGAEGYTF. The CDR3 DNA reads TGTGCCAGCAGCCGACAGGGGGCGGAGGGCTACACCTTC.

The chain links TRBV5-4 to TRBJ2-6; no clear D. V lost 1 base and J lost 0, with 8 bases in between. The CDR3 has 16 residues. Germline V gene data show CDR1 as SGHNT and CDR2 as YYREEE (reference sequence). Here the CDR3 DNA reads TGTGCCAGCAGCTTGAATTGGAACTCTGGGGCCAACGTCCTGACTTTC. Translated: CASSLNWNSGANVLTF.

This chain links TRBV5-6 with TRBJ2-1; 16 bases are shared with TRBD2. This CDR3 comprises 16 residues. J lost 7 bases, V lost 1 base, and 2 bases had no gene match. Germline assignment: CDR1 SGHDT and CDR2 YYEEEE. CDR3 DNA sequence: TGTGCCAGCAGCTTGTGGGGACTAGCGGGAGGGAATGAGCAGTTCTTC. As protein: CASSLWGLAGGNEQFF.

The J gene is TRBJ1-2, the V gene TRBV29-1, with TRBD1 matching over 8 bases. Looked up from germline, CDR1 is SQVTM and CDR2 is ANQGSEA. Trimming took 7 bases from V and 2 from J; bases not matched to a gene: 3. CDR3 length: 12 residues. The CDR3 region is CSARTGNYGYTF. CDR3 sequence (DNA): TGCAGCGCCCGGACAGGGAACTATGGCTACACCTTC.

The gene calls are TRBV5-8 and TRBJ2-1; a weak D match, TRBD2 (6 bases). The CDR3 extends over 13 amino acids. Per germline, CDR1 SGHTS and CDR2 YDEGEE. V dropped 3 bases and J dropped 10 bases, with 14 bases sitting between them. The CDR3 region is CASSSGLLREQFF. The DNA for the CDR3 is TGTGCCAGCAGCTCGGGACTTTTGAGAGAGCAGTTCTTC.

The chain uses TRBV9 and TRBJ1-3; possible D gene TRBD1, 5 bases. Germline lookup yields CDR1 SGDLS and CDR2 YYNGEE. With 0 bases removed from V and 8 bases from J, the gap between germline ends came to 12 bases. This CDR3 comprises 14 residues. The CDR3 region is CASSVGGLEDTIYF. CDR3 DNA: TGTGCCAGCAGCGTAGGGGGACTAGAGGACACCATATATTTT.

This clone is categorized as medium-sized. The gene calls are TRBV7-9 and TRBJ1-2; the match to TRBD1 covers 7 bases. Losses at the gene ends were 1 base for V and 7 bases for J; bases not matched to a gene: 12. The germline gives CDR1 SEHNR, CDR2 FQNEAQ (reference sequence). The CDR3 covers 16 residues. As DNA, the CDR3 is TGTGCCAGCAGCTTAGGCGGGGGTGAGGGGGCCTCTGGCTACACCTTC. Residues: CASSLGGGEGASGYTF.

The V call is TRBV20-1, the J call TRBJ2-5; D possibly corresponds to TRBD2 (5 bases). The CDR3 has 11 amino acids. Germline loops: CDR1 DFQATT, CDR2 SNEGSKA (reference sequence). CDR3 sequence (DNA): TGCAGCCTGCAGCGGCAAGAGACCCAGTACTTC. This translates into CSLQRQETQYF.

This clone has only a few counts. Here the CDR3 reads CASSVFPQVPNTGELFF. The CDR3 DNA reads TGTGCCAGCAGCGTATTCCCACAGGTTCCGAACACCGGGGAGCTGTTTTTT. The chain recombines TRBV9 with TRBJ2-2; D possibly corresponds to TRBD1 (5 bases). CDR1 and CDR2 (germline): SGDLS, YYNGEE. Deletions cut 1 base from V and 0 bases from J, with 13 bases between. The CDR3 runs 17 residues.

This rearrangement joins TRBV19 to TRBJ1-4; D possibly corresponds to TRBD1 (6 bases). This CDR3 spans 14 amino acids. Germline V gives CDR1 LNHDA, CDR2 SQIVND (reference sequence). The V gene lost 4 bases and the J gene lost 8 bases, with 14 bases spanning the gap. The CDR3: CASSTDSTYEKLFF. The CDR3 region has the DNA TGTGCCAGTAGTACGGACAGCACCTACGAAAAACTGTTTTTT.

The rearrangement uses TRBV5-1 and TRBJ2-3; 7 bases map to TRBD2. The germline gives CDR1 SGHRS, CDR2 YFSETQ. V trimming: 1 base; J trimming: 4 bases; junction bases outside the gene matches: 6. The CDR3 runs 15 residues. The CDR3 DNA sequence: TGCGCCAGCAGCTTGTCATCAGGGAGGGCAGATACGCAGTATTTT. Amino acid sequence: CASSLSSGRADTQYF. Full variable domain (rest looked up from reference TRBV5-1 and TRBJ2-3): KAGVTQTPRYLIKTRGQQVTLSCSPISGHRSVSWYQQTPGQGLQFLFEYFSETQRNKGNFPGRFSGRQFSNSRSEMNVSTLELGDSALYLCASSLSSGRADTQYFGPGTRLTVL.

This chain connects TRBV9 to TRBJ2-2; D unclear. Looked up from germline, CDR1 is SGDLS and CDR2 is YYNGEE. There are 15 residues in the CDR3. V was clipped by 2 bases and J by 4 bases, with 12 bases between them. This CDR3 reads CASSVSQPPTGELFF. The CDR3 DNA reads TGTGCCAGCAGCGTTAGCCAGCCTCCCACCGGGGAGCTGTTTTTT.

The table lists this clone with a few counts. The chain joins TRBV5-1 to TRBJ2-5; TRBD2 might be the D (5 bases). V was clipped by 2 bases and J by 9 bases, with 14 bases between them. This CDR3 has 13 amino acids. CDR1 and CDR2 from the germline V gene are SGHRS and YFSETQ. CDR3 protein: CASSLAAATAQYF. CDR3 DNA sequence: TGCGCCAGCAGCTTAGCAGCGGCCACGGCCCAGTACTTC.

The V and J genes are TRBV5-1 and TRBJ2-1, with D maybe TRBD1 (6 bases). Per germline, CDR1 SGHRS and CDR2 YFSETQ. The CDR3 spans 14 residues. Trimming removed 2 bases at V and 4 bases at J, with 10 bases between. In DNA, the CDR3 is TGCGCCAGCAGCTTAGGACAGCCATACAATGAGCAGTTCTTC. Its protein is CASSLGQPYNEQFF.

This chain uses TRBV5-1 with TRBJ2-3; the D gene could be TRBD1 or TRBD2 (6 bases each). Germline V CDR1 and CDR2: SGHRS, YFSETQ. This CDR3 comprises 13 residues. Trimming left V 5 bases short and J 10 bases short, with 17 bases between. DNA of the CDR3: TGCGCCAGCAGGCGGGACACGTTTCCGCCGCAGTATTTT. Its protein is CASRRDTFPPQYF.

The CDR3 loop reads CASSQGVAETQYF. The CDR3 DNA reads as TGTGCCAGCAGCCAGGGGGTCGCAGAGACCCAGTACTTC. The V gene is TRBV7-2, the J gene TRBJ2-5, with 7 bases fitting TRBD1. V gave up 5 bases and J gave up 4 bases; unmatched junction bases: 4. The CDR3 runs to 13 residues. The V gene's germline CDR1 is SGHTA and CDR2 FQGNSA.

This chain links TRBV10-1 with TRBJ1-1, with a tentative D call TRBD1 (5 bases). Trimming took 1 base from V and 11 from J, leaving 23 bases between them. This CDR3 has 16 amino acids. The germline gives CDR1 WNHNN, CDR2 SYGVQD (reference sequence). CDR3 loop: CASSEFLSAEGLGAFF. In nucleotides, the CDR3 is TGCGCCAGCAGTGAGTTCCTTTCGGCGGAGGGGCTGGGCGCTTTCTTT.